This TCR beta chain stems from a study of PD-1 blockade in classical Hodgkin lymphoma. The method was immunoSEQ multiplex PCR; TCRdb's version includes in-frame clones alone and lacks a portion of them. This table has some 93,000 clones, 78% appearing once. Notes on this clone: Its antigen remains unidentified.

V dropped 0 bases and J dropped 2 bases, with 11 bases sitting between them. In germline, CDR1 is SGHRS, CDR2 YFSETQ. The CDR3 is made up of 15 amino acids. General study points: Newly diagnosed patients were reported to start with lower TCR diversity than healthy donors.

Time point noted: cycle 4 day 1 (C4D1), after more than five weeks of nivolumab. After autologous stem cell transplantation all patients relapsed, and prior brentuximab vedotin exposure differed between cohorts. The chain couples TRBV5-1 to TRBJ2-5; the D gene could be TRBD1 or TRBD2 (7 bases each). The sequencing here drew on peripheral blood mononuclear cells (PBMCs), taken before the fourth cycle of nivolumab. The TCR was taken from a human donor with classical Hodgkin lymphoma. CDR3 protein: CASSLAGGQQETQYF. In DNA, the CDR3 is TGCGCCAGCAGCTTGGCGGGGGGACAGCAAGAGACCCAGTACTTC.